This entry is about one TCR beta chain. The ends were cut back, 6 bases at V and 0 bases at J, with 12 bases in the middle. CDR3 length: 16 residues. Germline CDR1 reads PRHDT; CDR2 reads FYEKMQ (reference sequence). A second about 6 to 11 cycle PCR used barcoded and J-beta primers. Every molecule of cDNA carried a tag from a template-switch adaptor with 12 random nucleotides. TCRdb passed the 5' RACE reads through MiXCR, listing each CDR3 protein once. The table records 890,000 or so distinct CDR3 sequences, about 62% of them present only once. The data were taken from a study of blood T cells in healthy people across ages. On the study more broadly: There was about one barcoded beta molecule captured by template switching per two T cells.

The material sequenced was blood. The receptor was isolated from a man aged 25 to 45 in good health. The chain uses TRBV13 and TRBJ2-6; D may be TRBD2 (6 bases). The CDR3 bases are TGTGCCAGCAGAACCCGGGAGCTCTCTGGGGCCAACGTCCTGACTTTC. Protein: CASRTRELSGANVLTF.